This TCR beta chain was retrieved from a study of Tregs in tolerant kidney transplant recipients. The germline V and J ends were trimmed by 2 bases and 5 bases, with 9 bases remaining between them. This CDR3 contains 13 residues. Germline V gene data show CDR1 as SGHRS and CDR2 as YFSETQ. Sequencing used immunoSEQ multiplex PCR; TCRdb keeps in-frame clones, though not all of them. There are around 75,000 clones in the sample; about 89% occur only once, and roughly 0.4% lies in the top ten. V gene TRBV5-1 combines with J gene TRBJ2-3; perhaps TRBD1 as D (6 bases). This clonotype originated in a human donor who received a combined kidney and bone marrow transplant. Sequenced here: CD4+ T cells from blood, sampled before the transplant. For the CDR3, the DNA is TGCGCCAGCAGCTTCTACAGGGAAGATACGCAGTATTTT. Translation: CASSFYREDTQYF.